This T cell receptor beta chain comes out of a study of regulatory T cells in long-lasting Graves disease. TCR beta libraries were built with iRepertoire HTBI primers and Arm-PCR of CDR3 regions. TCRdb reprocessed the multiplex PCR reads with MiXCR, giving one entry per CDR3 protein. Here the sample spans about 220,000 distinct CDR3 sequences, approximately 18% being singletons. Noted time point: newly diagnosed GD, antithyroid drugs for less than 3 months. TCR sequences were obtained from RNA taken from PBMCs. Many counts were recorded for this clonotype. This CDR3 spans 16 amino acids. Germline V gives CDR1 LGHDT, CDR2 YNNKEL (reference sequence). The V end was cut by 4 bases, the J end by 0 bases, with 15 bases between. This sample was shared with a second study, whose subject was T cells in Graves' hyperthyroidism and ophthalmopathy. That source adds: A set of HTBI primers served as the primers for a first-round RT-PCR of the TCR CDR3.

The sample in question was peripheral blood mononuclear cells (PBMCs), obtained at new diagnosis, from a patient treated with antithyroid drugs. V usage is TRBV3-1 and J usage is TRBJ1-1; perhaps TRBD1 as D (6 bases). This sequence originates from a woman under 40 with Graves disease. The CDR3 DNA reads as TGTGCCAGCAGCCCTGGCGGGGGGGACATGAACACTGAAGCTTTCTTT. Its protein product is CASSPGGGDMNTEAFF.